This T cell receptor beta chain was documented in a study of blood T cells in healthy people across ages. Notes on the study in general: The unknown donor CMV status may have confounded expanded clonotype changes.

Whenever a sample was processed, at least 7 million PBMCs were isolated. Primed by a sample-barcoded 5' primer and a J-beta primer mix, a second PCR proceeded for about 6 to 11 cycles. Each cDNA was tagged by a template-switch adaptor containing 12 random nucleotides. Samples each returned at least 3 million CDR3-containing paired-end reads. MiXCR, applied by TCRdb to the 5' RACE reads, yields one record per CDR3 protein. The sample has 1.5 million to 2 million distinct CDR3 sequences, roughly 50% seen once. Worth noting for this clonotype: The antigen remains unidentified.

Germline assignment: CDR1 LGHNA and CDR2 YNFKEQ. CDR3 length: 17 residues. The receptor's source is a woman between 40 and 50 years old in good health. V is TRBV4-2 and J is TRBJ2-5; the match to TRBD2 covers 9 bases. The assigned J gene may be wrong: the sequence end matches TRBJ2-7 better. The material sequenced was blood. This CDR3 is CASSQDGGSGGPYEQYF. In DNA, the CDR3 is TGTGCCAGCAGCCAAGATGGAGGAAGCGGGGGGCCTTACGAGCAGTACTTC.